This TCR beta chain was recorded in a study of radiation and T cells in renal cell carcinoma. Noted time point: baseline pretreatment blood. This sample's treatment: 15 Gy SBRT to primary tumor, nephrectomy 4 weeks later. Data came from immunoSEQ multiplex PCR; TCRdb stores just in-frame clones and leaves some out. The table records tens of thousands of clones, 70% to 85% of them present only once. V gave up 2 bases and J gave up 0 bases, with 12 bases separating them. This CDR3 has 15 residues. The germline CDR1 and CDR2 sequences are SGHKS and YYEKEE (reference sequence). This clonotype originated in a man in his 60s with renal cell carcinoma. The gene calls are TRBV5-5 and TRBJ2-7, with a tentative D call TRBD2 (6 bases). The sample here was blood, taken from a patient whose treatment included radiotherapy and nephrectomy. CDR3 loop: CASSFLAGRSYEQYF. The CDR3 nucleotides are TGTGCCAGCAGCTTTTTGGCGGGGCGCTCCTACGAGCAGTACTTC.